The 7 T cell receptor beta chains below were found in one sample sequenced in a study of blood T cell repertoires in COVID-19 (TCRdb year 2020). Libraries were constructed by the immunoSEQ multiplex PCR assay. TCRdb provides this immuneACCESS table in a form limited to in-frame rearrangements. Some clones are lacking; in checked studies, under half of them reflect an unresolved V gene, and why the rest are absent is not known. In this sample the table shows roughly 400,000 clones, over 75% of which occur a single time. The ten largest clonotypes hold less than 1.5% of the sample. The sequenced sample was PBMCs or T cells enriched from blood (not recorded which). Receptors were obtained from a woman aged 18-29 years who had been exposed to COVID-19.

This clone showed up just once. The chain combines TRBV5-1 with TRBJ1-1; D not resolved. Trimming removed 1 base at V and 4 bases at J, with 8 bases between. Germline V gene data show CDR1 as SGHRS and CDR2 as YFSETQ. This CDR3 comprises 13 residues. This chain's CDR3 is CASSLRSGTEAFF. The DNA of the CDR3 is TGCGCCAGCAGCTTGAGGTCGGGCACTGAAGCTTTCTTT.

In DNA form, the CDR3 reads TGTGCCAGCAGTGAACAGGGCGAATCCTACGAGCAGTACTTC. Residues: CASSEQGESYEQYF. The chain has TRBV2 and TRBJ2-7, with D possibly matching TRBD1 (5 bases). V lost 2 bases to trimming and J lost 1 base, with 9 bases between them. The CDR3 length is 14 residues. Germline CDR1 SNHLY, CDR2 FYNNEI. Full variable domain (outside the CDR3, taken from reference TRBV2 and TRBJ2-7): EPEVTQTPSHQVTQMGQEVILRCVPISNHLYFYWYRQILGQKVEFLVSFYNNEISEKSEIFDDQFSVERPDGSNFTLKIRSTKLEDSAMYFCASSEQGESYEQYFGPGTRLTVT.

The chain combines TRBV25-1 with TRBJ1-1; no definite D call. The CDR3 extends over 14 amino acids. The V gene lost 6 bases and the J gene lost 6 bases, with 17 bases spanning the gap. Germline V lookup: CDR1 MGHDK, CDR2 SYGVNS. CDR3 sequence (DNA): TGTGCCAGCAGACGTCGAGCAGGATCCCCTGAAGCTTTCTTT. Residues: CASRRRAGSPEAFF.

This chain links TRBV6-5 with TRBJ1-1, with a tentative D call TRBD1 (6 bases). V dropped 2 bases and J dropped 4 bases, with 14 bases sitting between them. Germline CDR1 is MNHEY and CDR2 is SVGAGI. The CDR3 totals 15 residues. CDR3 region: CASSYRGRGFTEAFF. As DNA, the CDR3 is TGTGCCAGCAGTTACCGTGGAAGGGGGTTCACTGAAGCTTTCTTT.

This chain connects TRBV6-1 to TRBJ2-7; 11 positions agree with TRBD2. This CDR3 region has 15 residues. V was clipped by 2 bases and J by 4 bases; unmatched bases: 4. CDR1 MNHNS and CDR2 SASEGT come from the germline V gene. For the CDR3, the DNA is TGTGCCAGCAGTGAATACGCTAGCGGGAGGTACGAGCAGTACTTC. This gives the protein CASSEYASGRYEQYF.

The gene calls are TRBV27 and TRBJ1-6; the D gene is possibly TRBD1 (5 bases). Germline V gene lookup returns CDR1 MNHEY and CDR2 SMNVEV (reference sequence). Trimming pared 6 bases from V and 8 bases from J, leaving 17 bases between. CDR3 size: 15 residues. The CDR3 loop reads CASRRGLPEDSPLHF. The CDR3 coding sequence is TGTGCCAGCAGAAGGGGACTCCCGGAGGATTCACCCCTCCACTTT.

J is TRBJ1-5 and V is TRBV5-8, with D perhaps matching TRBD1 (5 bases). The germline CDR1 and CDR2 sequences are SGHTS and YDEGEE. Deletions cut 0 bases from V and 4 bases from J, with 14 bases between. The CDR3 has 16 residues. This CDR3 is CASSLVGGTSNQPQHF. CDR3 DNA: TGTGCCAGCAGCTTGGTGGGGGGGACCTCTAATCAGCCCCAGCATTTT. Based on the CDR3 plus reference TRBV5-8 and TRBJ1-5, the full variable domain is EAGVTQSPTHLIKTRGQQATLRCSPISGHTSVYWYQQALGLGLQFLLWYDEGEERNRGNFPPRFSGRQFPNYSSELNVNALELEDSALYLCASSLVGGTSNQPQHFGDGTRLSIL.